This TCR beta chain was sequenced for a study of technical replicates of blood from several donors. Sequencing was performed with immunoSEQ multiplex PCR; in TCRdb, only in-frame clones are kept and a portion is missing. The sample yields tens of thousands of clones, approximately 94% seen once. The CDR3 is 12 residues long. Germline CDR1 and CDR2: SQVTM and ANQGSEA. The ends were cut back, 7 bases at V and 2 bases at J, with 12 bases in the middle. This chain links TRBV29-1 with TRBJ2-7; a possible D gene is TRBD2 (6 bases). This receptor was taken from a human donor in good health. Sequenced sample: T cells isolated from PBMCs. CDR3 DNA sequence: TGCAGCGGGGGGGTGGGGACCTACGAGCAGTACTTC. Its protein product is CSGGVGTYEQYF.